Sequencing of this TCR beta chain was carried out in a study of T cell changes during pregnancy in multiple sclerosis. Assay: immunoSEQ multiplex PCR; the TCRdb copy retains only in-frame clones and omits some. Of 50,000 to 75,000 clones listed, 93% are singletons. This CDR3 spans 16 amino acids. Trimming took 5 bases from V and 3 from J; bases not matched to a gene: 5. Germline lookup yields CDR1 SGHNT and CDR2 YENEEA. The material sequenced was CD8+ T cells from peripheral blood mononuclear cells, taken in the third trimester of pregnancy. The J gene is TRBJ2-1, the V gene TRBV11-3, with 12 bases matching TRBD2. The sequence derives from a female donor with multiple sclerosis, enrolled in a pregnancy study. The CDR3 DNA reads as TGTGCCAGCAGCCCAAGGACTAGCGGGATCTACAATGAGCAGTTCTTC. Amino acid sequence: CASSPRTSGIYNEQFF.